This entry lists 23 T cell receptor beta chains sequenced from one sample in a study of cytomegalovirus exposure and HLA in healthy donors. Libraries were prepared by immunoSEQ multiplex PCR; TCRdb keeps only in-frame clonotypes and omits some of them. The table lists 200,000 to 250,000 clones, approximately 80% of them singletons. Sequencing was performed on PBMCs. The receptors shown here come from a woman between 25 and 40 years old in good health and CMV-seropositive.

This clone was seen only once. The chain joins TRBV27 to TRBJ1-4, with unresolved D. CDR1 is MNHEY and CDR2 is SMNVEV in the germline V gene (reference sequence). V lost 0 bases, J lost 2 bases, and 4 bases lay in between. CDR3 length equals 14 residues. Here the CDR3 DNA reads TGTGCCAGCAGTTTATCGTATACTAATGAAAAACTGTTTTTT. Protein product: CASSLSYTNEKLFF.

The V and J genes are TRBV2 and TRBJ2-7; D is ambiguous. Germline CDR1 is SNHLY and CDR2 is FYNNEI. The CDR3 length is 15 residues. Trimming took 1 base from V and 2 from J, leaving 12 bases between them. In DNA, the CDR3 is TGTGCCAGCAGTGAAGGACACCCCTCGGCCTACGAGCAGTACTTC. Its protein product is CASSEGHPSAYEQYF.

In DNA, the CDR3 is TGTGCCAGCAGCAGAACCTACGAGCAGTACTTC. Protein: CASSRTYEQYF. The rearrangement joins TRBV7-2 to TRBJ2-7, with unresolved D. Germline V gives CDR1 SGHTA, CDR2 FQGNSA. V shed 5 bases and J shed 2 bases, with 4 bases lying between them. This CDR3 comprises 11 residues.

Here the CDR3 DNA reads TGTGCCAGCAGCCGGACTAGCGGGTTCTACGAGCAGTACTTC. Its translation is CASSRTSGFYEQYF. The chain employs TRBV27 and TRBJ2-7, with 11 bases aligning to TRBD2. Trimming took 6 bases from V and 3 from J; bases not matched to a gene: 4. The germline gives CDR1 MNHEY, CDR2 SMNVEV (reference sequence). The CDR3 covers 14 residues.

The chain carries TRBV30 and TRBJ2-3, with D perhaps matching TRBD1 or TRBD2 (5 bases each). The CDR3 length is 15 residues. Germline CDR1 and CDR2: GTSNPN and SVGIG (reference sequence). V lost 3 bases to trimming and J lost 3 bases, with 16 bases between them. The CDR3 DNA is TGTGCCTGGAGCGAAGGGACCCTGGGGACAGATACGCAGTATTTT. As protein: CAWSEGTLGTDTQYF.

The CDR3, as DNA: TGTGCCAGCAGGGAAGGGACTACCGAATACGAGCAGTACTTC. It yields the protein CASREGTTEYEQYF. The J gene is TRBJ2-7, the V gene TRBV6-5, with 7 bases that match TRBD2. J was trimmed by 4 bases and V by 6 bases; bases with no gene match: 9. Per the germline V gene, CDR1 is MNHEY and CDR2 is SVGAGI. This CDR3 is 14 amino acids long.

The chain couples TRBV15 to TRBJ1-1, with D uncertain. The CDR3 is made up of 13 amino acids. The germline CDR1 and CDR2 sequences are LNHNV and YYDKDF (reference sequence). V dropped 3 bases and J dropped 5 bases, with 10 bases sitting between them. The CDR3 protein is CATSSSMSTEAFF. CDR3 DNA sequence: TGTGCCACCAGCAGCTCCATGTCGACTGAAGCTTTCTTT. The whole variable domain, remainder taken from reference TRBV15 and TRBJ1-1, is DAMVIQNPRYQVTQFGKPVTLSCSQTLNHNVMYWYQQKSSQAPKLLFHYYDKDFNNEADTPDNFQSRRPNTSFCFLDIRSPGLGDTAMYLCATSSSMSTEAFFGQGTRLTVV.

This rearrangement joins TRBV5-4 to TRBJ2-7, with D perhaps matching TRBD1 (6 bases). The CDR3 is 13 residues long. Germline V gene sequence: CDR1 SGHNT, CDR2 YYREEE (reference sequence). Trimming shortened V by 4 bases and J by 0 bases, and 8 bases separated the two germline ends. In DNA, the CDR3 is TGTGCCAGCAGCAGGGACATCTCCTACGAGCAGTACTTC. Amino acid sequence: CASSRDISYEQYF.

The chain carries TRBV2 and TRBJ2-3, with D hard to call. Trimming pared 4 bases from V and 0 bases from J, leaving 14 bases between. CDR1 and CDR2 from the germline V gene are SNHLY and FYNNEI. The CDR3 has 16 residues. The chain's CDR3 is CASSGWSRTSTDTQYF. Here the CDR3 DNA reads TGTGCCAGCAGTGGATGGTCTAGAACAAGCACAGATACGCAGTATTTT.

This chain uses TRBV27 with TRBJ1-3; tentative D call: TRBD1 (6 bases). Trimming removed 5 bases from V and 2 bases from J, with 16 bases in between. Germline lookup yields CDR1 MNHEY and CDR2 SMNVEV (reference sequence). The length of the CDR3 is 16 residues. As DNA, the CDR3 is TGTGCCAGCAGTCCAGGGGCATCCCGGGCTGGAAACACCATATATTTT. Its protein product is CASSPGASRAGNTIYF.

V is TRBV2 and J is TRBJ2-3, with no clear D. V lost 2 bases and J lost 0, with 6 bases in between. The CDR3 runs to 14 residues. The germline gives CDR1 SNHLY, CDR2 FYNNEI. The CDR3 spells CASSERSSTDTQYF. DNA for the CDR3: TGTGCCAGCAGTGAACGCTCTAGCACAGATACGCAGTATTTT.

The rearrangement links TRBV9 to TRBJ1-5, with TRBD1 matching over 8 bases. The CDR3 length is 15 residues. V was clipped by 4 bases and J by 6 bases; unmatched bases: 9. The germline CDR1 and CDR2 sequences are SGDLS and YYNGEE. As DNA, the CDR3 is TGTGCCAGCAGCTTTACAGGGGGGTCTCGTCAGCCCCAGCATTTT. Translation gives CASSFTGGSRQPQHF.

The chain has TRBV29-1 and TRBJ1-3; D possibly corresponds to TRBD1 (6 bases). V was pared by 8 bases and J by 2 bases, with 13 bases between. Germline CDR1 and CDR2: SQVTM and ANQGSEA. The length of the CDR3 is 13 residues. The CDR3 reads CSFQTGAGNTIYF. CDR3 DNA: TGCAGCTTTCAGACAGGCGCTGGAAACACCATATATTTT.

The V and J genes are TRBV12-5 and TRBJ1-2; 7 nucleotides agree with TRBD1. The CDR3 has 15 amino acids. Per germline, CDR1 LGHNT and CDR2 FRNRAP. The V and J ends lost 6 bases and 0 bases, in that order; junction bases with no gene match: 7. CDR3 coding DNA: TGTGCTAGTGGGGAAGTCGGACAGGCTAACTATGGCTACACCTTC. It codes for CASGEVGQANYGYTF.

This clone was seen only a few times. V usage is TRBV6-5 and J usage is TRBJ2-7; 7 positions agree with TRBD1. Germline CDR1 is MNHEY and CDR2 is SVGAGI. This CDR3 contains 14 residues. V was pared by 6 bases and J by 0 bases, with 5 bases of the junction left unmatched. Here the CDR3 reads CASRPGQSSYEQYF. In DNA, the CDR3 is TGTGCCAGCAGGCCGGGACAGAGCTCCTACGAGCAGTACTTC.

This chain uses TRBV9 with TRBJ2-1, with 8 nucleotides matching TRBD2. After removal of 0 bases from V and 2 bases from J, the junction contained 4 bases not matched to a gene. Germline V gene data show CDR1 as SGDLS and CDR2 as YYNGEE. The CDR3 runs 16 residues. CDR3 sequence: CASSVGLAQAYNEQFF. The CDR3, as DNA: TGTGCCAGCAGCGTAGGACTAGCGCAGGCCTACAATGAGCAGTTCTTC.

The chain employs TRBV7-2 and TRBJ1-2, with D maybe TRBD1 (6 bases). There are 14 residues in the CDR3. CDR1 SGHTA and CDR2 FQGNSA come from the germline V gene. V lost 5 bases and J lost 3, with 13 bases in between. CDR3 nucleotide sequence: TGTGCCAGCAGCCCCTACAGGGTGGACTATGGCTACACCTTC. Translated, it gives CASSPYRVDYGYTF.

V gene TRBV25-1 combines with J gene TRBJ2-6, with 7 positions matching TRBD2. Germline CDR1 MGHDK, CDR2 SYGVNS. The V segment lost 8 bases and the J segment 4 bases; nucleotides outside the gene matches: 8. The CDR3 has 15 residues. DNA for the CDR3: TGTGCCAGCGCCGCGGGGGTAGTAGGGGCCAACGTCCTGACTTTC. The encoded protein is CASAAGVVGANVLTF. The full variable domain, with the rest looked up from reference TRBV25-1 and TRBJ2-6, is EADIYQTPRYLVIGTGKKITLECSQTMGHDKMYWYQQDPGMELHLIHYSYGVNSTEKGDLSSESTVSRIRTEHFPLTLESARPSHTSQYLCASAAGVVGANVLTFGAGSRLTVL.

V gene TRBV11-1 combines with J gene TRBJ2-3; TRBD2 matches 12 bases. In germline, CDR1 is SGHAT, CDR2 FQDESV (reference sequence). V was clipped by 4 bases and J by 6 bases; unmatched bases: 5. The CDR3 has 15 residues. The CDR3 DNA reads as TGTGCCAGCAGCTCGCGACTAGCGGGAGTGGATACGCAGTATTTT. Residues: CASSSRLAGVDTQYF.

This clone was seen only once. This rearrangement joins TRBV28 to TRBJ1-5; D perhaps matches TRBD1 (5 bases). The V gene's germline CDR1 is MDHEN and CDR2 SYDVKM. V was cut by 7 bases and J by 2 bases, with 9 bases left in between. The CDR3 runs 13 residues. The CDR3 bases are TGTGCCAGCAACCGAGGGGGCAATCAGCCCCAGCATTTT. Residues: CASNRGGNQPQHF.

This chain links TRBV30 with TRBJ2-6; D remains ambiguous. Germline V CDR1 and CDR2: GTSNPN, SVGIG (reference sequence). Trimming shortened V by 0 bases and J by 2 bases, and 14 bases separated the two germline ends. The CDR3 contains 17 residues. CDR3 sequence (DNA): TGTGCCTGGAGTGTTTGGCCCGACCCGACTGGGGCCAACGTCCTGACTTTC. Protein: CAWSVWPDPTGANVLTF.

In this sample, this clone turned up a few times. This rearrangement joins TRBV5-1 to TRBJ2-1; 13 nucleotides agree with TRBD2. There are 15 residues in the CDR3. The germline CDR1 and CDR2 sequences are SGHRS and YFSETQ. J was trimmed by 8 bases and V by 4 bases; bases with no gene match: 6. The CDR3 DNA reads TGCGCCAGCAGCCCCGGACTAGCGGGAGATCATGAGCAGTTCTTC. Translating gives CASSPGLAGDHEQFF.

The rearrangement uses TRBV28 and TRBJ1-4, with D possibly matching TRBD1 (6 bases). The CDR3 has 15 amino acids. Trimming removed 7 bases at V and 4 bases at J, with 16 bases between. Germline V gene sequence: CDR1 MDHEN, CDR2 SYDVKM. The CDR3 spells CASTPQGYGNEKLFF. DNA for the CDR3: TGTGCCAGCACCCCACAGGGTTACGGTAATGAAAAACTGTTTTTT. The whole variable domain, remainder taken from reference TRBV28 and TRBJ1-4, is DVKVTQSSRYLVKRTGEKVFLECVQDMDHENMFWYRQDPGLGLRLIYFSYDVKMKEKGDIPEGYSVSREKKERFSLILESASTNQTSMYLCASTPQGYGNEKLFFGSGTQLSVL.